Presented here are 13 T cell receptor beta chains from one specimen sequenced in a study of blood T cell repertoires in COVID-19. Method: immunoSEQ multiplex PCR; TCRdb's copy keeps in-frame clones and lacks some. The repertoire holds roughly 68,000 clones, with roughly 80% as singletons. Specimen: peripheral blood. The receptors come from a woman at least 80 years old with acute or convalescent COVID-19.

This chain uses TRBV5-8 with TRBJ2-5; a weak D match, TRBD1 (5 bases). There are 13 residues in the CDR3. Trimming pared 1 base from V and 4 bases from J, leaving 8 bases between. Germline CDR1 and CDR2: SGHTS and YDEGEE. This chain's CDR3 is CASSLWQGETQYF. The DNA of the CDR3 is TGTGCCAGCAGCTTGTGGCAGGGAGAGACCCAGTACTTC.

J is TRBJ1-5 and V is TRBV27, with D uncertain. CDR1 is MNHEY and CDR2 is SMNVEV in the germline V gene (reference sequence). V shed 3 bases and J shed 6 bases, with 6 bases lying between them. The CDR3 is made up of 12 amino acids. The CDR3 DNA follows: TGTGCCAGCAGTTTCGCGGGTCAGCCCCAGCATTTT. This gives the protein CASSFAGQPQHF.

V gene TRBV19 combines with J gene TRBJ1-2, with TRBD1 identical over 8 bases. J gave up 7 bases and V 7 bases, and 11 bases lay outside the gene matches. Germline V gives CDR1 LNHDA, CDR2 SQIVND (reference sequence). This CDR3 contains 14 residues. The CDR3 protein is CASKPDRAPSGYTF. The CDR3 DNA reads TGTGCCAGTAAACCGGACAGGGCCCCTAGTGGCTACACCTTC.

This clone was picked up a small number of times. The rearrangement joins TRBV19 to TRBJ2-1, with TRBD2 matching 9 bases. V shed 9 bases, J shed 3 bases, and the junction held 15 bases outside the gene matches. CDR3 size: 17 residues. Per germline, CDR1 LNHDA and CDR2 SQIVND (reference sequence). CDR3 region: CASRDGAGGHLYNEQFF. The CDR3 bases are TGTGCCAGCAGGGACGGAGCGGGGGGCCACCTCTACAATGAGCAGTTCTTC.

The chain uses TRBV7-9 and TRBJ2-5; possibly TRBD2 for D (7 bases). The CDR3 extends over 15 amino acids. Germline V lookup: CDR1 SEHNR, CDR2 FQNEAQ (reference sequence). Deletions cut 5 bases from V and 1 base from J, with 14 bases between. The CDR3 here is CASSAAGGLQETQYF. The CDR3 DNA is TGTGCCAGCAGCGCAGCCGGGGGGCTCCAAGAGACCCAGTACTTC.

The V gene is TRBV5-1, the J gene TRBJ2-2, with 8 bases that match TRBD2. J was trimmed by 6 bases and V by 0 bases; bases with no gene match: 7. The length of the CDR3 is 16 residues. The germline CDR1 and CDR2 sequences are SGHRS and YFSETQ. The CDR3 nucleotides are TGCGCCAGCAGCTTGGCCCCGGGAGGGCCCTCCGGGGAGCTGTTTTTT. This codes for CASSLAPGGPSGELFF.

The chain combines TRBV7-3 with TRBJ2-7; a weak D match, TRBD2 (6 bases). The CDR3 runs to 13 residues. V was pared by 5 bases and J by 7 bases, with 15 bases between. Per the germline V gene, CDR1 is SGHTA and CDR2 is FQGTGA. DNA for the CDR3: TGTGCCAGCAGCATCAGGCCGGCGGGGGAGCAGTACTTC. It yields the protein CASSIRPAGEQYF. The variable domain in full, with the rest retrieved from reference TRBV7-3 and TRBJ2-7, is GAGVSQTPSNKVTEKGKYVELRCDPISGHTALYWYRQSLGQGPEFLIYFQGTGAADDSGLPNDRFFAVRPEGSVSTLKIQRTERGDSAVYLCASSIRPAGEQYFGPGTRLTVT.

The rearrangement links TRBV24-1 to TRBJ1-2, with 8 bases fitting TRBD1. The CDR3 extends over 14 amino acids. The germline V gene has CDR1 KGHDR and CDR2 SFDVKD. Trimming at V came to 3 bases and at J to 7 bases, leaving 6 bases not matched to a gene. The CDR3 loop is CATSDPQGAFGYTF. In nucleotides, the CDR3 is TGTGCCACCAGTGATCCGCAGGGGGCTTTTGGCTACACCTTC.

V gene TRBV19 combines with J gene TRBJ1-1; TRBD1 might be the D (5 bases). Germline V gene sequence: CDR1 LNHDA, CDR2 SQIVND (reference sequence). The length of the CDR3 is 16 residues. V was trimmed by 6 bases and J by 0 bases, leaving 17 bases between them. The CDR3 is CASSPTGTSMNTEAFF. CDR3 DNA: TGTGCCAGTAGCCCGACGGGGACTTCTATGAACACTGAAGCTTTCTTT.

The genes are TRBV2 and TRBJ2-5; no definite D call. V was cut by 6 bases and J by 5 bases, with 13 bases left in between. CDR3 size: 13 residues. Germline V CDR1 and CDR2: SNHLY, FYNNEI. The CDR3 DNA is TGTGCCAGCAGGCACGATCTTCGGGAGACCCAGTACTTC. This codes for CASRHDLRETQYF.

The chain carries TRBV4-1 and TRBJ2-1; 11 bases map to TRBD2. This CDR3 contains 18 residues. The germline V gene encodes CDR1 MGHRA and CDR2 YSYEKL. Trimming removed 0 bases from V and 6 bases from J; junction bases left unmatched: 10. CDR3 sequence (DNA): TGCGCCAGCAGCCAAGATTCCCCCACTAGCGGGAGTGTCAATGAGCAGTTCTTC. Protein product: CASSQDSPTSGSVNEQFF.

The rearrangement links TRBV2 to TRBJ1-5; a possible D gene is TRBD1 (5 bases). This CDR3 contains 15 residues. Trimming took 7 bases from V and 1 from J, leaving 14 bases between them. The germline CDR1 and CDR2 sequences are SNHLY and FYNNEI. Written as DNA, the CDR3 is TGTGCCAGCACGGGGGACGATATGAGCAATCAGCCCCAGCATTTT. Translation gives CASTGDDMSNQPQHF.

The chain employs TRBV7-9 and TRBJ1-6; the match to TRBD1 covers 7 bases. The CDR3 spans 14 residues. Germline-derived CDR1 and CDR2 are SEHNR and FQNEAQ (reference sequence). V was pared by 5 bases and J by 10 bases, with 8 bases of the junction left unmatched. The CDR3 region has the DNA TGTGCCAGCAGCCCTTTGACAGGGAACTCACCCCTCCACTTT. As protein: CASSPLTGNSPLHF.